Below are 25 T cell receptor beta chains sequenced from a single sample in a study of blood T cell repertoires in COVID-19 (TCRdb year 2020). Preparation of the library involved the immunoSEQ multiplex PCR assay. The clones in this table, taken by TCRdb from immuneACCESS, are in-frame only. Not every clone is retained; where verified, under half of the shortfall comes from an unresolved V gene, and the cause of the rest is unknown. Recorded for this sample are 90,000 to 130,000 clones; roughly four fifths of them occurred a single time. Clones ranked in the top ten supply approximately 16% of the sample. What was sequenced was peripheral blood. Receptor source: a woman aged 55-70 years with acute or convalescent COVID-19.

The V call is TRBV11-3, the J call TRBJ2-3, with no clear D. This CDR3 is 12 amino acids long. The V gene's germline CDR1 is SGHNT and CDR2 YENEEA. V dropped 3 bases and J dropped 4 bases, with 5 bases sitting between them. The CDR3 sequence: CASSFRADTQYF. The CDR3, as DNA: TGTGCCAGCAGCTTTCGGGCAGATACGCAGTATTTT.

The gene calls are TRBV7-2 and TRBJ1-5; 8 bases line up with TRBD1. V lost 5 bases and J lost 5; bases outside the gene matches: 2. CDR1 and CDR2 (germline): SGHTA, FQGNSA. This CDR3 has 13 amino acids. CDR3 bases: TGTGCCAGCAGCCAGGACAGGGATCAGCCCCAGCATTTT. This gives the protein CASSQDRDQPQHF.

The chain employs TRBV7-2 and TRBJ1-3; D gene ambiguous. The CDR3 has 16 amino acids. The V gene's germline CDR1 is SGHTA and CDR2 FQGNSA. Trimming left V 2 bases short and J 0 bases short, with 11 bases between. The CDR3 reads CASSLPLTSSGNTIYF. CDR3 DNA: TGTGCCAGCAGCTTACCACTAACTAGCTCTGGAAACACCATATATTTT.

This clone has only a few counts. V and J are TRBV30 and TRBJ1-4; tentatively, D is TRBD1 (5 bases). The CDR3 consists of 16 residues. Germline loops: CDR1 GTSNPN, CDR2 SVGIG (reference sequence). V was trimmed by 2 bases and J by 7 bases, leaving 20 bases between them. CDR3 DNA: TGTGCCTGGAGTAGACCAGAGGTCAGGGCAGGTGAAAAACTGTTTTTT. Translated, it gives CAWSRPEVRAGEKLFF. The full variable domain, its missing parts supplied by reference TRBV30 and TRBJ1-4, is SQTIHQWPATLVQPVGSPLSLECTVEGTSNPNLYWYRQAAGRGLQLLFYSVGIGQISSEVPQNLSASRPQDRQFILSSKKLLLSDSGFYLCAWSRPEVRAGEKLFFGSGTQLSVL.

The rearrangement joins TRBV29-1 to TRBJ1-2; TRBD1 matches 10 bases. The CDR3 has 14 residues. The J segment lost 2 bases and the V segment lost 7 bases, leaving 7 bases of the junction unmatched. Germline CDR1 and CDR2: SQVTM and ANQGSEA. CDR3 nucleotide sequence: TGCAGCGCCCTATCGGACAGGGGGAACTATGGCTACACCTTC. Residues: CSALSDRGNYGYTF.

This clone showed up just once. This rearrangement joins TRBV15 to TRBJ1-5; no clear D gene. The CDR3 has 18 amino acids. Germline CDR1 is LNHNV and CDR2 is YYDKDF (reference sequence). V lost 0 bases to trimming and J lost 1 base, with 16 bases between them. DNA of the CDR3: TGTGCCACCAGCAGAGAACTCGCTCGAGGGTTGAGCAATCAGCCCCAGCATTTT. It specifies CATSRELARGLSNQPQHF. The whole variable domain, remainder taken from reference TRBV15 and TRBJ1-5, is DAMVIQNPRYQVTQFGKPVTLSCSQTLNHNVMYWYQQKSSQAPKLLFHYYDKDFNNEADTPDNFQSRRPNTSFCFLDIRSPGLGDTAMYLCATSRELARGLSNQPQHFGDGTRLSIL.

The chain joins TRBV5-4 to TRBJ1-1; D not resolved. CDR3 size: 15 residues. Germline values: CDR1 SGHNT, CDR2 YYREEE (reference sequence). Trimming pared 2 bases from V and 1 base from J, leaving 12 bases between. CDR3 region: CASSLTITENTEAFF. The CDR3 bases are TGTGCCAGCAGCTTAACTATTACCGAGAACACTGAAGCTTTCTTT.

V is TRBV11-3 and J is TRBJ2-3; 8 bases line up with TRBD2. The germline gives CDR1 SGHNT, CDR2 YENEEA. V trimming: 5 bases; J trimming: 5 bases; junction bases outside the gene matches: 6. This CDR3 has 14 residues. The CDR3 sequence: CASSARLARDTQYF. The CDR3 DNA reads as TGTGCCAGCAGCGCTCGACTAGCGAGAGATACGCAGTATTTT.

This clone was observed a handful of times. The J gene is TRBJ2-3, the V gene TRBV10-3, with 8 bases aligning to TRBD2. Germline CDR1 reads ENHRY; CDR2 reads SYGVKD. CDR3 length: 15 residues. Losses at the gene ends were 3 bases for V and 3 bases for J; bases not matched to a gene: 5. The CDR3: CAISEQAGDTDTQYF. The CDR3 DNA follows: TGTGCCATCAGTGAACAAGCGGGGGATACAGATACGCAGTATTTT.

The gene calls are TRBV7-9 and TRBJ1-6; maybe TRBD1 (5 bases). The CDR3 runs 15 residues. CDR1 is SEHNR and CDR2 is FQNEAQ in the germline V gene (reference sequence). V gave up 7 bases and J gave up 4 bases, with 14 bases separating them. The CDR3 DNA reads TGTGCCAGCACCTTCGGGGGGGGGTATAATTCACCCCTCCACTTT. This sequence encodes CASTFGGGYNSPLHF.

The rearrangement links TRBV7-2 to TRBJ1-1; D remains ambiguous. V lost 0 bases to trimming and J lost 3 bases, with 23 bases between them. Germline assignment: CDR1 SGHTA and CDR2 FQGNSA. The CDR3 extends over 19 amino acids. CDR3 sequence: CASSLARGQVRRSHTEAFF. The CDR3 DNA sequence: TGTGCCAGCAGCTTAGCGCGCGGGCAGGTTAGGAGGAGTCACACTGAAGCTTTCTTT.

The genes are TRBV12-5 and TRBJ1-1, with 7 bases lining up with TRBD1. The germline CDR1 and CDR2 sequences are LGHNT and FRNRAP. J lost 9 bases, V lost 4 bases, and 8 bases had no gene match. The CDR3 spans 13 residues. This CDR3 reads CASGSETGAQAFF. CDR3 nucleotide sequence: TGTGCTAGTGGTTCAGAAACAGGGGCGCAAGCTTTCTTT.

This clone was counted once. The CDR3 loop is CASLGGSSAEQYF. Written as DNA, the CDR3 is TGTGCCAGCCTTGGGGGCAGCTCGGCCGAGCAGTACTTC. The chain combines TRBV4-2 with TRBJ2-7; D is perhaps TRBD1 (6 bases). Per germline, CDR1 LGHNA and CDR2 YNFKEQ. This CDR3 comprises 13 residues. The V end was cut by 8 bases, the J end by 6 bases, with 17 bases between.

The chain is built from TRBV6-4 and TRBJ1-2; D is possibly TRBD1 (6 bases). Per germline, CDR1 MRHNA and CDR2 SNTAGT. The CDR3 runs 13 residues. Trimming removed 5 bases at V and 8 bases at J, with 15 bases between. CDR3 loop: CASSPTPGAGYTF. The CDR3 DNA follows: TGTGCCAGCAGTCCCACGCCAGGGGCCGGCTACACCTTC.

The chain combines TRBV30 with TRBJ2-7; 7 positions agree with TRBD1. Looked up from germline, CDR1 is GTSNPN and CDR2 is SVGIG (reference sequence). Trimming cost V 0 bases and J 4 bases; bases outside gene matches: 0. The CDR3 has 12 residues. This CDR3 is CAWSVQGYEQYF. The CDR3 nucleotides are TGTGCCTGGAGTGTACAGGGGTACGAGCAGTACTTC. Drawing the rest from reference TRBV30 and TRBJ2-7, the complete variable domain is SQTIHQWPATLVQPVGSPLSLECTVEGTSNPNLYWYRQAAGRGLQLLFYSVGIGQISSEVPQNLSASRPQDRQFILSSKKLLLSDSGFYLCAWSVQGYEQYFGPGTRLTVT.

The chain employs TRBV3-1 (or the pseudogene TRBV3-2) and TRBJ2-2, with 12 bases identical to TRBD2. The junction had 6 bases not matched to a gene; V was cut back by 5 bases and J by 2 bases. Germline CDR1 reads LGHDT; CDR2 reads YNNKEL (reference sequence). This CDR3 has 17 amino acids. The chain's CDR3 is CASSSTSGGYNTGELFF. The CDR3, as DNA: TGTGCCAGCAGCTCGACTAGCGGGGGATATAACACCGGGGAGCTGTTTTTT.

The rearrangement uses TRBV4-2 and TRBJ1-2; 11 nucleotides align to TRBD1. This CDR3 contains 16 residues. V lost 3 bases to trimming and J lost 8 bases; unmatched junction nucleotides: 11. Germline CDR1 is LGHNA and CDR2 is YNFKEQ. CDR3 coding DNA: TGTGCCAGCAGCCAGCCGGGACAGGGGGGCATACGGGGCTACACCTTC. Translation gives CASSQPGQGGIRGYTF.

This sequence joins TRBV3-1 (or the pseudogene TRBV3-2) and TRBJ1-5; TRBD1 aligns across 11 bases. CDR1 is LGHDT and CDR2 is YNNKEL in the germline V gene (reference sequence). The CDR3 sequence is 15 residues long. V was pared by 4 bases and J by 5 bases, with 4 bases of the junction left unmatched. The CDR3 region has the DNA TGTGCCAGCAGCCTCGGACAGGGGGCATATCAGCCCCAGCATTTT. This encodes CASSLGQGAYQPQHF.

The CDR3 sequence: CAGGQGGGNTIYF. CDR3 coding DNA: TGTGCCGGGGGACAGGGGGGCGGAAACACCATATATTTT. The rearrangement uses TRBV12-3 or TRBV12-4 and TRBJ1-3; 11 bases match TRBD1. The trim removed 11 bases at V and 4 bases at J, leaving 4 bases unmatched. The CDR3 totals 13 residues.

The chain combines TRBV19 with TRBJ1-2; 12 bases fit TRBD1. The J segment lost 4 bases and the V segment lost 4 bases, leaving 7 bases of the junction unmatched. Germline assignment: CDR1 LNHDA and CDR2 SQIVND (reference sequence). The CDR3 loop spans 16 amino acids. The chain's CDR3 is CASSRSGTGGVYGYTF. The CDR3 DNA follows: TGTGCCAGTAGTAGATCCGGGACAGGGGGCGTCTATGGCTACACCTTC.

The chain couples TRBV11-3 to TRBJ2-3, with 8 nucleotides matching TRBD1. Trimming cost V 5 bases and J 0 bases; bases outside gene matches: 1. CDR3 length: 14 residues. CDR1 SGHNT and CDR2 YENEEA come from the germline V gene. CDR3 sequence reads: CASSRDRSTDTQYF. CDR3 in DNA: TGTGCCAGCAGCCGGGACAGGAGCACAGATACGCAGTATTTT.

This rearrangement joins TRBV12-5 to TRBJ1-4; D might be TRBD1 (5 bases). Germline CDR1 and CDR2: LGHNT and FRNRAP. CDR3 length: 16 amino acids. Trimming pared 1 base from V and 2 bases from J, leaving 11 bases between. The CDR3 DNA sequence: TGTGCTAGTGGTTTGGACACCGGGGGGACTAATGAAAAACTGTTTTTT. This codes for CASGLDTGGTNEKLFF.

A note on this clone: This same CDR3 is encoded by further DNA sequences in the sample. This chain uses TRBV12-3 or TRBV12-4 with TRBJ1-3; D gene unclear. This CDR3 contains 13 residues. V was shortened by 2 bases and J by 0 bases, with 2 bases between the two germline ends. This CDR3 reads CASSLYSGNTIYF. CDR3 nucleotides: TGTGCCAGCAGTTTATACTCTGGAAACACCATATATTTT.

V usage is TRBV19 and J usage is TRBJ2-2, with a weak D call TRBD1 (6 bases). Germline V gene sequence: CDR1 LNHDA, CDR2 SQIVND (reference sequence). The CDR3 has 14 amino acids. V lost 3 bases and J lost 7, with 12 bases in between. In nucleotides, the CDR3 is TGTGCCAGTAGTATGACAGGACTTGGCGGGGAGCTGTTTTTT. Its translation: CASSMTGLGGELFF.

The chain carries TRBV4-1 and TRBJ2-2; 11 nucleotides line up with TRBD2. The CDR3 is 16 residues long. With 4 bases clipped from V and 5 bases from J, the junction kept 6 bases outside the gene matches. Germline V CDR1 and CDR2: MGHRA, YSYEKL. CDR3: CASSPGSSGGTGELFF. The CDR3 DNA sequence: TGCGCCAGCAGCCCGGGGTCTAGCGGGGGGACCGGGGAGCTGTTTTTT.